This passage covers 25 T cell receptor beta chains from one sample sequenced in a study of blood T cell repertoires in COVID-19. Profiled with immunoSEQ multiplex PCR; TCRdb holds only in-frame clones, not every one. The table lists around 62,000 clones, 65% to 90% of them singletons. The sequencing input was peripheral blood. Receptor source: a man between 50 and 59 years old with acute or convalescent COVID-19.

This rearrangement joins TRBV7-9 to TRBJ1-5, with D possibly being TRBD1 (6 bases). Trimming removed 3 bases from V and 6 bases from J, with 9 bases in between. This CDR3 spans 13 amino acids. Looked up from germline, CDR1 is SEHNR and CDR2 is FQNEAQ (reference sequence). This CDR3 reads CASSLARGQPQHF. CDR3 nucleotides: TGTGCCAGCAGCTTGGCCAGGGGTCAGCCCCAGCATTTT.

The chain employs TRBV2 and TRBJ2-3; TRBD2 agrees at 10 bases. This CDR3 is 16 amino acids long. The germline gives CDR1 SNHLY, CDR2 FYNNEI. J gave up 12 bases and V 5 bases, and 17 bases lay outside the gene matches. CDR3 DNA sequence: TGTGCCAGCAGTACAATGGGGCCGGCTAGCGGGGGCCGTCAGTATTTT. Its translation: CASSTMGPASGGRQYF.

This chain joins TRBV3-1 (or the pseudogene TRBV3-2) and TRBJ2-7; D is possibly TRBD2 (6 bases). From germline, CDR1 is LGHDT and CDR2 YNNKEL (reference sequence). The CDR3 is 15 residues long. The germline V and J ends were trimmed by 8 bases and 6 bases, with 23 bases remaining between them. CDR3 in DNA: TGTGCCAGCCGCCCTTCGGCGGGGAGGTATCGCGAGCAGTACTTC. Translating gives CASRPSAGRYREQYF.

This chain joins TRBV5-5 and TRBJ2-3; 11 positions match TRBD2. This CDR3 is 15 amino acids long. V lost 2 bases and J lost 6; bases outside the gene matches: 5. Germline CDR1 and CDR2: SGHKS and YYEKEE (reference sequence). The CDR3 nucleotides are TGTGCCAGCAGCTTACTAGCGGGGGCGGGGGATACGCAGTATTTT. Encoded protein: CASSLLAGAGDTQYF.

The chain recombines TRBV19 with TRBJ2-7, with D possibly being TRBD1 (6 bases). V lost 8 bases and J 0 bases, leaving 20 bases between the germline ends. The CDR3 loop spans 16 amino acids. CDR1 is LNHDA and CDR2 is SQIVND in the germline V gene (reference sequence). CDR3 residues: CASAVRPGASSYEQYF. In DNA form, the CDR3 reads TGTGCCAGTGCAGTGAGACCAGGGGCCAGCTCCTACGAGCAGTACTTC.

The chain uses TRBV5-4 and TRBJ2-1; D may be TRBD2 (6 bases). Germline CDR1 reads SGHNT; CDR2 reads YYREEE (reference sequence). With 5 bases removed from V and 2 bases from J, the gap between germline ends came to 11 bases. The CDR3 runs 14 residues. CDR3 sequence reads: CASRSGPAYNEQFF. In DNA, the CDR3 is TGTGCCAGCAGGAGCGGGCCTGCCTACAATGAGCAGTTCTTC.

The chain joins TRBV19 to TRBJ1-5; 9 nucleotides line up with TRBD1. This CDR3 spans 14 amino acids. Germline CDR1 reads LNHDA; CDR2 reads SQIVND (reference sequence). The V gene end was trimmed by 4 bases and the J gene end by 6 bases; junction bases not matched to a gene: 4. CDR3 in amino acids: CASSKQGALQPQHF. The CDR3 DNA follows: TGTGCCAGTAGTAAACAGGGGGCGCTTCAGCCCCAGCATTTT.

The rearrangement uses TRBV5-4 and TRBJ2-5; perhaps TRBD1 as D (6 bases). CDR3 length equals 16 residues. Germline V gives CDR1 SGHNT, CDR2 YYREEE (reference sequence). Trimming took off 4 bases at V and 4 bases at J, with 20 bases between the two ends. The CDR3 DNA is TGTGCCAGCAGCCAACCTGGGCAGGGCAGGGGAGAGACCCAGTACTTC. Translating it yields CASSQPGQGRGETQYF. Full variable domain (outside the CDR3, taken from reference TRBV5-4 and TRBJ2-5): ETGVTQSPTHLIKTRGQQVTLRCSSQSGHNTVSWYQQALGQGPQFIFQYYREEENGRGNFPPRFSGLQFPNYSSELNVNALELDDSALYLCASSQPGQGRGETQYFGPGTRLLVL.

The chain uses TRBV13 and TRBJ2-2; 12 nucleotides line up with TRBD2. CDR1 and CDR2 from the germline V gene are PRHDT and FYEKMQ (reference sequence). With 6 bases clipped from V and 0 bases from J, the junction kept 5 bases outside the gene matches. This CDR3 is built from 17 residues. CDR3 residues: CASRLLAGGANTGELFF. DNA for the CDR3: TGTGCCAGCAGGTTACTAGCGGGGGGAGCGAACACCGGGGAGCTGTTTTTT.

The chain uses TRBV4-1 and TRBJ2-4; D not certain. Trimming left V 1 base short and J 8 bases short, with 9 bases between. Germline CDR1 and CDR2: MGHRA and YSYEKL. This CDR3 is 13 amino acids long. The CDR3 bases are TGCGCCAGCAGCCAAGGGCGTCTAGACATTCAGTACTTC. It codes for CASSQGRLDIQYF.

This clone was found a few times. V is TRBV4-1 and J is TRBJ2-7; TRBD2 might be the D (6 bases). Germline CDR1 reads MGHRA; CDR2 reads YSYEKL. There are 17 residues in the CDR3. V gave up 1 base and J gave up 0 bases, with 16 bases separating them. The CDR3 sequence: CASSQARRGSNSYEQYF. The CDR3 DNA is TGCGCCAGCAGCCAAGCTCGCCGGGGGAGCAACTCCTACGAGCAGTACTTC.

CDR3 residues: CASSQDTSGGADIQYF. The CDR3, as DNA: TGCGCCAGCAGCCAAGATACTAGCGGGGGGGCAGACATTCAGTACTTC. The rearrangement joins TRBV4-1 to TRBJ2-4, with TRBD2 identical over 13 bases. The CDR3 has 16 amino acids. Germline loops: CDR1 MGHRA, CDR2 YSYEKL. V gave up 0 bases and J gave up 8 bases; unmatched junction bases: 4.

The rearrangement joins TRBV5-6 to TRBJ1-6; D ambiguous. This CDR3 has 18 amino acids. V was shortened by 0 bases and J by 0 bases, with 13 bases between the two germline ends. The germline V gene has CDR1 SGHDT and CDR2 YYEEEE. The CDR3 region is CASSLVLGGSSYNSPLHF. CDR3 nucleotide sequence: TGTGCCAGCAGCTTGGTTCTGGGAGGAAGCTCCTATAATTCACCCCTCCACTTT.

The rearrangement joins TRBV7-3 to TRBJ2-1; D remains ambiguous. Trimming cost V 1 base and J 5 bases, with 12 bases left between them. CDR3 length equals 15 residues. Germline V gene lookup returns CDR1 SGHTA and CDR2 FQGTGA. CDR3 nucleotide sequence: TGTGCCAGCAGCTTAATCGCGACACTCGACAATGAGCAGTTCTTC. Translating gives CASSLIATLDNEQFF. Complete variable domain (other parts from reference TRBV7-3 and TRBJ2-1): GAGVSQTPSNKVTEKGKYVELRCDPISGHTALYWYRQSLGQGPEFLIYFQGTGAADDSGLPNDRFFAVRPEGSVSTLKIQRTERGDSAVYLCASSLIATLDNEQFFGPGTRLTVL.

This clone was detected a few times. This chain uses TRBV5-1 with TRBJ1-3; 8 nucleotides line up with TRBD1. This CDR3 has 14 amino acids. Germline CDR1 is SGHRS and CDR2 is YFSETQ. Trimming at V came to 3 bases and at J to 4 bases, leaving 3 bases not matched to a gene. The chain's CDR3 is CASSSGGSGNTIYF. CDR3 DNA sequence: TGCGCCAGCAGCTCAGGGGGCTCAGGAAACACCATATATTTT.

This clone showed up just once. The genes are TRBV24-1 and TRBJ2-2; TRBD1 aligns across 8 bases. Looked up from germline, CDR1 is KGHDR and CDR2 is SFDVKD. The CDR3 consists of 16 residues. Trimming took 1 base from V and 2 from J; bases not matched to a gene: 2. Written as DNA, the CDR3 is TGTGCCACCAGTGATTTTGGACAGGGAAACACCGGGGAGCTGTTTTTT. Translating gives CATSDFGQGNTGELFF.

The genes are TRBV2 and TRBJ1-6; the D gene is possibly TRBD1 (6 bases). The CDR3 extends over 15 amino acids. The V end lost 4 bases, the J end lost 14 bases, and 21 bases lay between the germline ends. The germline CDR1 and CDR2 sequences are SNHLY and FYNNEI. DNA of the CDR3: TGTGCCAGCAGTGTCCAAGGACAGCGCTCTTCGGCCCTCCACTTT. It yields the protein CASSVQGQRSSALHF.

The chain uses TRBV3-1 (or the pseudogene TRBV3-2) and TRBJ1-2; D is uncertain. Germline CDR1 reads LGHDT; CDR2 reads YNNKEL (reference sequence). CDR3 length equals 15 residues. Trimming removed 4 bases at V and 2 bases at J, with 14 bases between. CDR3 loop: CASSPPTEGNYGYTF. CDR3 bases: TGTGCCAGCAGCCCCCCAACGGAGGGAAACTATGGCTACACCTTC.

This chain uses TRBV23-1 with TRBJ1-1; D is possibly TRBD1 (5 bases). TRBV23-1 is labeled an ORF, and its function is uncertain. Trimming pared 8 bases from V and 1 base from J, leaving 17 bases between. The CDR3 consists of 15 residues. Here the CDR3 reads CASFPNPGRNTEAFF. DNA for the CDR3: TGCGCCAGCTTCCCGAACCCAGGGCGGAACACTGAAGCTTTCTTT.

This rearrangement joins TRBV19 to TRBJ1-1; TRBD1 agrees at 9 bases. Germline trimming cut 6 bases from V and 3 bases from J; bases unmatched to any gene: 5. CDR1 LNHDA and CDR2 SQIVND come from the germline V gene (reference sequence). The CDR3 consists of 14 residues. CDR3 bases: TGTGCCAGTAGGTCACAGGGGGCGGACACTGAAGCTTTCTTT. Encoded protein: CASRSQGADTEAFF.

V gene TRBV3-1 (or the pseudogene TRBV3-2) combines with J gene TRBJ2-5; TRBD1 aligns across 10 bases. V was clipped by 2 bases and J by 3 bases; unmatched bases: 3. The CDR3 runs 15 residues. CDR1 is LGHDT, CDR2 YNNKEL, per germline (reference sequence). The CDR3 spells CASSQLGQGKETQYF. CDR3 DNA: TGTGCCAGCAGCCAACTGGGACAGGGGAAAGAGACCCAGTACTTC.

The V call is TRBV29-1, the J call TRBJ1-2; 7 bases are a match to TRBD1. Trimming at V came to 0 bases and at J to 1 base, leaving 8 bases not matched to a gene. CDR3 size: 16 residues. Germline V gives CDR1 SQVTM, CDR2 ANQGSEA. The CDR3 spells CSVEDPGQALNYGYTF. CDR3 bases: TGCAGCGTTGAAGATCCAGGACAGGCTCTTAACTATGGCTACACCTTC. Filled out from reference TRBV29-1 and TRBJ1-2, the complete variable domain reads SAVISQKPSRDICQRGTSLTIQCQVDSQVTMMFWYRQQPGQSLTLIATANQGSEATYESGFVIDKFPISRPNLTFSTLTVSNMSPEDSSIYLCSVEDPGQALNYGYTFGSGTRLTVV.

J is TRBJ2-7 and V is TRBV7-9; 13 positions agree with TRBD2. The CDR3 is 17 residues long. Germline CDR1 and CDR2: SEHNR and FQNEAQ (reference sequence). After removal of 5 bases from V and 2 bases from J, the junction contained 9 bases not matched to a gene. As DNA, the CDR3 is TGTGCCAGCAGCATCCATCTCGGGACTAGCGGGGCCTACGAGCAGTACTTC. This gives the protein CASSIHLGTSGAYEQYF.

The V gene is TRBV12-3 or TRBV12-4, the J gene TRBJ2-5; 8 nucleotides agree with TRBD2. J gave up 4 bases and V 5 bases, and 3 bases lay outside the gene matches. The CDR3 is 13 amino acids. CDR3 coding DNA: TGTGCCAGCAGTCCGGGAGGGAGAGAGACCCAGTACTTC. This gives the protein CASSPGGRETQYF.

The rearrangement joins TRBV7-9 to TRBJ2-3, with TRBD1 matching 7 bases. V lost 5 bases to trimming and J lost 9 bases; unmatched junction nucleotides: 11. The CDR3 runs to 14 residues. Germline CDR1 reads SEHNR; CDR2 reads FQNEAQ (reference sequence). CDR3 residues: CASSPGTESGTQYF. The CDR3 DNA follows: TGTGCCAGCAGCCCAGGGACAGAGTCAGGGACGCAGTATTTT.